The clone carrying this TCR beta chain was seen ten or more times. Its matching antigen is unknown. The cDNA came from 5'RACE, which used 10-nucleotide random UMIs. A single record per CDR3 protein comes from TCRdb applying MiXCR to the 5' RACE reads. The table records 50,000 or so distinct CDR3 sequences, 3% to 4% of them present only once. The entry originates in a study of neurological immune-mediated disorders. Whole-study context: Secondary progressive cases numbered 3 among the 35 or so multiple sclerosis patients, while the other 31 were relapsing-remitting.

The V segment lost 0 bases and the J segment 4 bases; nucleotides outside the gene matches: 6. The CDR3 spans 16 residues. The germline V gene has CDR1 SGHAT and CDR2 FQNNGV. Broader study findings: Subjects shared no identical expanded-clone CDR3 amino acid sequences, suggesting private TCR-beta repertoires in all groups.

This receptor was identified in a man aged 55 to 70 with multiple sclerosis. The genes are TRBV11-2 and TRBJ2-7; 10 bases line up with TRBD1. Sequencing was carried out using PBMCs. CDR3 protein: CASSLDLGQGFYEQYF. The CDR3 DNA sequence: TGTGCCAGCAGCTTAGATCTGGGACAGGGGTTTTACGAGCAGTACTTC.